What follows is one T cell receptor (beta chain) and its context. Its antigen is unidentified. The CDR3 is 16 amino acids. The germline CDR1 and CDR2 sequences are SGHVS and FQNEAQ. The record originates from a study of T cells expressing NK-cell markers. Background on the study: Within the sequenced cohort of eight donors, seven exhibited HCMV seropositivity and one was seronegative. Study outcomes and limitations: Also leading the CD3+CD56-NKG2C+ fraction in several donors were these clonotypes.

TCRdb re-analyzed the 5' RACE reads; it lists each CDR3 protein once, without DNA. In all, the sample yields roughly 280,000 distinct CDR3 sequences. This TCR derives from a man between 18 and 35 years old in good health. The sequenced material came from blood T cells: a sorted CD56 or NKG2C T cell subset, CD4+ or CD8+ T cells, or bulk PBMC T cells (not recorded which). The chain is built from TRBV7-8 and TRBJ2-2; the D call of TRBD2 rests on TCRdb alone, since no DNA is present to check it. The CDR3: CASSSPLAGIGGELFF.